The source of this TCR beta chain is a study of T cell responses to AZD1222 COVID-19 vaccine. The method was immunoSEQ multiplex PCR; TCRdb's version includes in-frame clones alone and lacks a portion of them. The sample carries 130,000 to 150,000 clones, around 83% recorded once. This clonotype was sampled from an adult in good health. Sequences were derived from peripheral blood, sampled on day 0 of MenACWY control vaccination.

Here the CDR3 DNA reads TGTGCCAGCAGTACGGACAGGGGAGGGCCCCAGCATTTT. Residues: CASSTDRGGPQHF. V and J are TRBV27 and TRBJ1-5; 9 nucleotides match TRBD1. J was trimmed by 9 bases and V by 5 bases; bases with no gene match: 5. Germline CDR1 and CDR2: MNHEY and SMNVEV (reference sequence). The CDR3 runs 13 residues.